The clone carrying this TCR beta chain was observed a handful of times. Its antigen is unidentified. Sorting that relied on CD45RO/CCR7/CD25/CD127/CD95/CD27 yielded CD4+ naive, central memory, regulatory and stem cell-like memory cells. The data were taken from a study of beta chain features in type 1 diabetes. V shed 3 bases, J shed 0 bases, and the junction held 6 bases outside the gene matches. This CDR3 is built from 17 residues. Germline values: CDR1 SGDLS, CDR2 YYNGEE. Study-wide findings and caveats: Shorter TCRB CDR3s, moderately but significantly so, were found in Type 1 diabetes patients in all four CD4+ subsets.

The sequenced template was cDNA made from the entire isolated RNA. TCRdb keeps only in-frame clones here, not all; method: immunoSEQ multiplex PCR. Of 150,000 to 190,000 clones in the sample, about 9.4% were seen once. The sample comprised central memory CD4+ T cells from blood. The sequence was obtained from a man younger than 40 with type 1 diabetes. The chain has TRBV9 and TRBJ1-4, with TRBD1 identical over 9 bases. This CDR3 reads CASSAEGQGATNEKLFF. The DNA of the CDR3 is TGTGCCAGCAGCGCAGAGGGACAGGGCGCAACTAATGAAAAACTGTTTTTT.